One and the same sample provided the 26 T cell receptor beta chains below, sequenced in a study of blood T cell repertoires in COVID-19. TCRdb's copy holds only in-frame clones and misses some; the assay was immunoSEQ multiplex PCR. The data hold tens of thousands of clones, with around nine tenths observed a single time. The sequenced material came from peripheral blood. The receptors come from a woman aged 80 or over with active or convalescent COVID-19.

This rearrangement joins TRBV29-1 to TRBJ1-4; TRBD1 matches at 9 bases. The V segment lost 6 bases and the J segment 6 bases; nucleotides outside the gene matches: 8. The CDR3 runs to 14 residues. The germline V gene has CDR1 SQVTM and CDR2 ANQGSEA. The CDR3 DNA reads TGCAGCGTGGGACCGGGACAGGGCGATGAAAAACTGTTTTTT. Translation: CSVGPGQGDEKLFF.

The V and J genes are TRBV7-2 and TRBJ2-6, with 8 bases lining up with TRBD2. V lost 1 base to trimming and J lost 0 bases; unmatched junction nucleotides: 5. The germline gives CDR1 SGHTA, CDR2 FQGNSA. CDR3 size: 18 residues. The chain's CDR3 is CASSLESGGLSGANVLTF. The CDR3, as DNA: TGTGCCAGCAGCTTAGAGAGCGGGGGCCTCTCTGGGGCCAACGTCCTGACTTTC. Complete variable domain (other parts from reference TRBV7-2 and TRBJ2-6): GAGVSQSPSNKVTEKGKDVELRCDPISGHTALYWYRQSLGQGLEFLIYFQGNSAPDKSGLPSDRFSAERTGGSVSTLTIQRTQQEDSAVYLCASSLESGGLSGANVLTFGAGSRLTVL.

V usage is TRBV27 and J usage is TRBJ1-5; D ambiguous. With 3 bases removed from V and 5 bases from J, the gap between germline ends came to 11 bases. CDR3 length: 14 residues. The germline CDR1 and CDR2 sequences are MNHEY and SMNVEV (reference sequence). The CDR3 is CASSFLGPDQPQHF. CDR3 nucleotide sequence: TGTGCCAGCAGTTTTTTGGGCCCGGATCAGCCCCAGCATTTT.

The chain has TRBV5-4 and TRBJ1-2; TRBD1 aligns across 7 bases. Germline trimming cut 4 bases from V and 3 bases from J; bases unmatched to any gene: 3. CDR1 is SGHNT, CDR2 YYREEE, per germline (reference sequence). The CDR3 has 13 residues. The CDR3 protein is CASSLTGYYGYTF. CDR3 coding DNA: TGTGCCAGCAGCCTGACAGGGTACTATGGCTACACCTTC.

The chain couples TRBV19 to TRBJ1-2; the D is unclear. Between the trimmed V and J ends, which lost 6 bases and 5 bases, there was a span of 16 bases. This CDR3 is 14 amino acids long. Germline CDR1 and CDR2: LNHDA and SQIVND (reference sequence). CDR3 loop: CASSRRAVSYGYTF. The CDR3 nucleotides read TGTGCCAGTAGCCGGCGGGCGGTATCTTATGGCTACACCTTC.

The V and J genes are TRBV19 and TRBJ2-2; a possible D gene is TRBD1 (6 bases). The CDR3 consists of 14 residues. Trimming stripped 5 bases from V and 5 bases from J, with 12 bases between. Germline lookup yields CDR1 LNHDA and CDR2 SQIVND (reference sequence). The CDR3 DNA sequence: TGTGCCAGTAGTTGGGACACCCCAACCGGGGAGCTGTTTTTT. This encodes CASSWDTPTGELFF. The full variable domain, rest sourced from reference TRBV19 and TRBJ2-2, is DGGITQSPKYLFRKEGQNVTLSCEQNLNHDAMYWYRQDPGQGLRLIYYSQIVNDFQKGDIAEGYSVSREKKESFPLTVTSAQKNPTAFYLCASSWDTPTGELFFGEGSRLTVL.

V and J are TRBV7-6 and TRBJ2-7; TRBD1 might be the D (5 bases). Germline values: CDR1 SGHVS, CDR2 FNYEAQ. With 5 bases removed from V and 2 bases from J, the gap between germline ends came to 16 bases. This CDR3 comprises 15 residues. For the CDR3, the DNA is TGTGCCAGCAGCGAAGAGCCAGGGAATACCTACGAGCAGTACTTC. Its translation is CASSEEPGNTYEQYF.

CDR3 protein: CATSDWELTHRVSAEKLFF. The CDR3 nucleotides are TGTGCCACCAGTGATTGGGAACTAACCCACAGGGTGAGCGCTGAAAAACTGTTTTTT. The genes are TRBV24-1 and TRBJ1-4, with a tentative D call TRBD1 (6 bases). The ends were cut back, 2 bases at V and 7 bases at J, with 25 bases in the middle. Per the germline V gene, CDR1 is KGHDR and CDR2 is SFDVKD. The CDR3 is 19 amino acids.

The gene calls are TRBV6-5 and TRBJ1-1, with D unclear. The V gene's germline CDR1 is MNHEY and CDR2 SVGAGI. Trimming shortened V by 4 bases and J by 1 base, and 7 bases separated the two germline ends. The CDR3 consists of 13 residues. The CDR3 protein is CASSSTPNTEAFF. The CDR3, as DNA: TGTGCCAGCAGTTCAACACCGAACACTGAAGCTTTCTTT.

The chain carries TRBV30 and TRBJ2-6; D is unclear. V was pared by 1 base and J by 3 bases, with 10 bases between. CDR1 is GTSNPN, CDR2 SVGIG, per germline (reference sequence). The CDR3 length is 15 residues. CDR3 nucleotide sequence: TGTGCCTGGAGTGCCCCTATTCGTGGGGCCAACGTCCTGACTTTC. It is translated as CAWSAPIRGANVLTF.

The CDR3 DNA sequence: TGCGCCAGCAGCTTGGCCGGCGGCCCCGAGACCCAGTACTTC. It specifies CASSLAGGPETQYF. V usage is TRBV5-1 and J usage is TRBJ2-5; D remains unclear. CDR1 is SGHRS and CDR2 is YFSETQ in the germline V gene. The CDR3 is 14 amino acids. V was clipped by 0 bases and J by 5 bases, with 11 bases between them.

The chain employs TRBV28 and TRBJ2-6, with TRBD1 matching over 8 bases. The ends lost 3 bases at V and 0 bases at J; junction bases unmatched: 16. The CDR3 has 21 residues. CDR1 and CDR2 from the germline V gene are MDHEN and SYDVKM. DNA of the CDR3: TGTGCCAGCAGTTTGGCGGATTGGGGACAGGCCTTAGTCTCTGGGGCCAACGTCCTGACTTTC. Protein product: CASSLADWGQALVSGANVLTF.

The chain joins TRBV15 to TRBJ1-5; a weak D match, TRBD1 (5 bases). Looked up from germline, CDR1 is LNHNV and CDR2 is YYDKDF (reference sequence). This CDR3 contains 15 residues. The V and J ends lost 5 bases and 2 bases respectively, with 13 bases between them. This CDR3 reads CATSPAWGGNQPQHF. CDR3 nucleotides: TGTGCCACCAGCCCGGCGTGGGGGGGCAATCAGCCCCAGCATTTT.

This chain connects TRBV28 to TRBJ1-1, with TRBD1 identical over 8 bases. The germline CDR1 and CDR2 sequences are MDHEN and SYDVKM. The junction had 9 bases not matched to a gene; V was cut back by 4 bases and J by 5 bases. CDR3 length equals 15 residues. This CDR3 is CASSSAGTGETEAFF. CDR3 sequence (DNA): TGTGCCAGCAGTTCCGCCGGGACAGGTGAGACTGAAGCTTTCTTT.

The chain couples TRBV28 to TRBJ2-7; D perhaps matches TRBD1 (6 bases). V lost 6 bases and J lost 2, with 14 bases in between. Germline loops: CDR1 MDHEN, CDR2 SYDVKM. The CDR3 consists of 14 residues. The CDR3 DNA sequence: TGTGCCAGCAGCGACAGGTTTACTACCTACGAGCAGTACTTC. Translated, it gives CASSDRFTTYEQYF. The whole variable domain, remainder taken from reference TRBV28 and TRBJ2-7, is DVKVTQSSRYLVKRTGEKVFLECVQDMDHENMFWYRQDPGLGLRLIYFSYDVKMKEKGDIPEGYSVSREKKERFSLILESASTNQTSMYLCASSDRFTTYEQYFGPGTRLTVT.

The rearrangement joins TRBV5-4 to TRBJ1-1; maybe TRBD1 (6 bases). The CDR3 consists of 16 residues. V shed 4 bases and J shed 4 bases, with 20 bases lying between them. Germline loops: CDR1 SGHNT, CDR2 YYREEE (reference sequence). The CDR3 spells CASSQGTGGFGTEAFF. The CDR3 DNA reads TGTGCCAGCAGCCAAGGGACGGGGGGCTTCGGCACTGAAGCTTTCTTT.

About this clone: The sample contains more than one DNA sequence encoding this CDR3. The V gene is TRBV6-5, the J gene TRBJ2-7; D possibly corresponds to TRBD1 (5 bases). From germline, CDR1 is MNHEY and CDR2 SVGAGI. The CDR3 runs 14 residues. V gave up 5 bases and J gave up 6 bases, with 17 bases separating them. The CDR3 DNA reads TGTGCCAGCAGTCCAGGACAAGGGTCGCTCGAGCAGTACTTC. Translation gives CASSPGQGSLEQYF.

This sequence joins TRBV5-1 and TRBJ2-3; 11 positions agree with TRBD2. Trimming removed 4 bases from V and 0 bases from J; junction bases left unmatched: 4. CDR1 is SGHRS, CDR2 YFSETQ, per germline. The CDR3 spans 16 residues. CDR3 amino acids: CASSRTSGPSTDTQYF. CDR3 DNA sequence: TGCGCCAGCAGCCGGACTAGCGGGCCTAGCACAGATACGCAGTATTTT.

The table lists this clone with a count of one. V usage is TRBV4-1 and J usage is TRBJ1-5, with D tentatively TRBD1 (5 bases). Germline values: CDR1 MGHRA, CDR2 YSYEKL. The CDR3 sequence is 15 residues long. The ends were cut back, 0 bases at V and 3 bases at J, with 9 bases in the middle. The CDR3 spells CASSQEGQYNQPQHF. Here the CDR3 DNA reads TGCGCCAGCAGCCAAGAGGGGCAGTACAATCAGCCCCAGCATTTT.

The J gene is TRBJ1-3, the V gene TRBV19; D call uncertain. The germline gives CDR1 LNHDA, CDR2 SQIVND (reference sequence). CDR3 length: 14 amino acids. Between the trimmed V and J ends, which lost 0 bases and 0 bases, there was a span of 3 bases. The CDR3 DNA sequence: TGTGCCAGTAGTATAGACGGCTCTGGAAACACCATATATTTT. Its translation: CASSIDGSGNTIYF.

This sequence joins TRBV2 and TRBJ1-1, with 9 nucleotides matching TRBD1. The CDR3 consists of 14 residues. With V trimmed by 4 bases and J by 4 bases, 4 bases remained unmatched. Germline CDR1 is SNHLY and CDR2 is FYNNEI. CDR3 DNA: TGTGCCAGCAGTGTTAACAGGGGGCGCACTGAAGCTTTCTTT. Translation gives CASSVNRGRTEAFF.

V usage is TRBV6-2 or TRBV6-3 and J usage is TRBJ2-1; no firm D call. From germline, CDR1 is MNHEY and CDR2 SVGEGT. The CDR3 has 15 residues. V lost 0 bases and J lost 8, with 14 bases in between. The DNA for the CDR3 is TGTGCCAGCAGTTACTCCCCCTATGTGGTCGATGAGCAGTTCTTC. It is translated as CASSYSPYVVDEQFF.

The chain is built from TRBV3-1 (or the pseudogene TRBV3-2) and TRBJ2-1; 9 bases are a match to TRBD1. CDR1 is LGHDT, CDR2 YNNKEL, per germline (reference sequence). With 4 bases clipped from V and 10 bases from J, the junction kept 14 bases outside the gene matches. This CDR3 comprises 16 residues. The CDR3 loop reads CASSPATGTGSREQFF. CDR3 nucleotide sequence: TGTGCCAGCAGCCCCGCGACCGGGACAGGGAGTCGGGAGCAGTTCTTC.

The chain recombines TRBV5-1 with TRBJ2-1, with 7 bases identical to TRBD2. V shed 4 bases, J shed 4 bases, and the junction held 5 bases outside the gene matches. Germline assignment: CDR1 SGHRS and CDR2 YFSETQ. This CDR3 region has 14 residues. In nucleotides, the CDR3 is TGCGCCAGCAGCCCTACGGGGGGTTACAATGAGCAGTTCTTC. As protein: CASSPTGGYNEQFF.

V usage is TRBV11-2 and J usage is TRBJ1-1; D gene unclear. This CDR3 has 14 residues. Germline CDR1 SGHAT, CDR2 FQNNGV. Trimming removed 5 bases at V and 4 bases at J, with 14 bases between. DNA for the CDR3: TGTGCCAGCAGCCTCACTGCGGGGTCCACTGAAGCTTTCTTT. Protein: CASSLTAGSTEAFF.

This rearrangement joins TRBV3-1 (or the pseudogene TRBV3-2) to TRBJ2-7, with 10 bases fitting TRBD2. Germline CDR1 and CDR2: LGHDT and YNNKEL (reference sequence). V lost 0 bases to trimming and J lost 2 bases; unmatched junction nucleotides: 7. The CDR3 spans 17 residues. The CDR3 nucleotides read TGTGCCAGCAGCCAAGACTTCAGCGGGGGGGGAACCTACGAGCAGTACTTC. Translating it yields CASSQDFSGGGTYEQYF.